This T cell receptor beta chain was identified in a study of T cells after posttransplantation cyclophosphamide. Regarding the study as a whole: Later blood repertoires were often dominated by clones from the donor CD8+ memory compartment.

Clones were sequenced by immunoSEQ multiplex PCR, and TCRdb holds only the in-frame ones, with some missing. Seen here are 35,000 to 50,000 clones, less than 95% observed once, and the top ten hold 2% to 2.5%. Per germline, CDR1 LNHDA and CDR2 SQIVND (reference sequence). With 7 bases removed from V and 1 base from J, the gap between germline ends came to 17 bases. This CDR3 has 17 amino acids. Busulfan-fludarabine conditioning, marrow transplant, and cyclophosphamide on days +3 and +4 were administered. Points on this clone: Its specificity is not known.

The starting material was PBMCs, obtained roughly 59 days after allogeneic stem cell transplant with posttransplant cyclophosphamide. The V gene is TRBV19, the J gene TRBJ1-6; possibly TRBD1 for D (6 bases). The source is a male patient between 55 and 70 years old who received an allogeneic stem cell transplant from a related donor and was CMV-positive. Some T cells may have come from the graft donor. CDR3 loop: CASTPRGQGSYNSPLHF. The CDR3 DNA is TGTGCCAGTACCCCGCGGGGGCAGGGGTCCTATAATTCACCCCTCCACTTT.